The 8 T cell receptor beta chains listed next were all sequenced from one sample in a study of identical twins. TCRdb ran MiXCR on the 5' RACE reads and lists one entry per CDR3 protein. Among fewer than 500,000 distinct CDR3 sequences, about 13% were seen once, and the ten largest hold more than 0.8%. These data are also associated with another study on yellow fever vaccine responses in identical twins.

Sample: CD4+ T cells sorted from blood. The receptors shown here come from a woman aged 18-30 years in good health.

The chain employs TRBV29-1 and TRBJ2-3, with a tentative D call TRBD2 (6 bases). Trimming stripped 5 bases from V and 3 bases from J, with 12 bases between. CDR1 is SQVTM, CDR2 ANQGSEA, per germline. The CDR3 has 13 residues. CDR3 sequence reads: CSVTRDSTDTQYF. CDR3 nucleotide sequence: TGCAGCGTTACGAGGGACTCTACAGATACGCAGTATTTT.

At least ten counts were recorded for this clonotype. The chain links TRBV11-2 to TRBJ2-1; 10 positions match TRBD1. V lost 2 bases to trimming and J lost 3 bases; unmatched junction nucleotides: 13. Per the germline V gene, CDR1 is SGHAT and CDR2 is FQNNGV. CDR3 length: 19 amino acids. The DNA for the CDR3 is TGTGCCAGCAGCTTACGGCCCCAAACCGGGACAGGGGTCTACAATGAGCAGTTCTTC. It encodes CASSLRPQTGTGVYNEQFF.

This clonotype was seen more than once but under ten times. CDR3 loop: CAWSGGANIGGELFF. CDR3 nucleotides: TGTGCCTGGAGTGGGGGGGCGAATATCGGCGGGGAGCTGTTTTTT. V gene TRBV30 combines with J gene TRBJ2-2; tentatively, D is TRBD1 or TRBD2 (6 bases each). The length of the CDR3 is 15 residues. CDR1 is GTSNPN and CDR2 is SVGIG in the germline V gene (reference sequence). V dropped 1 base and J dropped 7 bases, with 16 bases sitting between them.

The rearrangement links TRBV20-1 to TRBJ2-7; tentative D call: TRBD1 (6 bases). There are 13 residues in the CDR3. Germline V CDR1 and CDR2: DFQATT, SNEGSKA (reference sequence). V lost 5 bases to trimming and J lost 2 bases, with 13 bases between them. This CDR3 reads CSADYGGTYEQYF. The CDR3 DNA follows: TGCAGTGCTGATTATGGGGGCACCTACGAGCAGTACTTC.

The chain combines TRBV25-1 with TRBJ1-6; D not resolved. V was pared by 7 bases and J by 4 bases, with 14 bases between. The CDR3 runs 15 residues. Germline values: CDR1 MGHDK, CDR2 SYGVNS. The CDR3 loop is CASTPSSVYNSPLHF. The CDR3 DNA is TGTGCCAGCACCCCCTCTTCGGTTTATAATTCACCCCTCCACTTT.

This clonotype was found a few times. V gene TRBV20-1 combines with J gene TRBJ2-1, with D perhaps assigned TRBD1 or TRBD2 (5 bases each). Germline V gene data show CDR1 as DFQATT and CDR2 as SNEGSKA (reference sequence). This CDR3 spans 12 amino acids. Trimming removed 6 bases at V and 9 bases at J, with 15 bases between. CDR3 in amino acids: CSARDQIGEQFF. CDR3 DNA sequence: TGCAGTGCCAGGGACCAGATCGGTGAGCAGTTCTTC.

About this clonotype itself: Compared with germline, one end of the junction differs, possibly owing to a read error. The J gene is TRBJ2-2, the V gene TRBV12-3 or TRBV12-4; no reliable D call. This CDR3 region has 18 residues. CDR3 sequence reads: CTSSLRPLVASNTGELFF. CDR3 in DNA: TGTACCAGCAGTTTACGGCCTCTAGTGGCCTCGAACACCGGGGAGCTGTTTTTT.

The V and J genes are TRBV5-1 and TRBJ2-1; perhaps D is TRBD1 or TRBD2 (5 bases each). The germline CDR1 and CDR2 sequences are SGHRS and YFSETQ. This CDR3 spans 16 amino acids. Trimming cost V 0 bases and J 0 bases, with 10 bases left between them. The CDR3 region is CASSLGDGGSYNEQFF. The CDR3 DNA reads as TGCGCCAGCAGCTTGGGGGATGGGGGCTCCTACAATGAGCAGTTCTTC. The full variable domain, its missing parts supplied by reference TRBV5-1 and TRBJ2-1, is KAGVTQTPRYLIKTRGQQVTLSCSPISGHRSVSWYQQTPGQGLQFLFEYFSETQRNKGNFPGRFSGRQFSNSRSEMNVSTLELGDSALYLCASSLGDGGSYNEQFFGPGTRLTVL.